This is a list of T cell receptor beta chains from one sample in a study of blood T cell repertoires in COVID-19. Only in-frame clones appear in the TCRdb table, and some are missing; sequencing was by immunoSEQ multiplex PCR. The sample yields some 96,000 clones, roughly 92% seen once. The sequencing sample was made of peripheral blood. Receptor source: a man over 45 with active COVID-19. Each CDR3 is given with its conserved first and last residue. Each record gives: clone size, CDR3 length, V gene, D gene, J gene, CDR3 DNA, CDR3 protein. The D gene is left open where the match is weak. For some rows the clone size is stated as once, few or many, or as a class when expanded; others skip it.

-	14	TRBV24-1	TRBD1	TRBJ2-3	TGTGCCACCAGTGACCTGACAGGGGGAGATACGCAGTATTTT	CATSDLTGGDTQYF
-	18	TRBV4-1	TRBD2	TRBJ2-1	TGCGCCAGCAGCCAAACCCAACTCGGACTAGCGGGGGGCGATGAGCAGTTCTTC	CASSQTQLGLAGGDEQFF
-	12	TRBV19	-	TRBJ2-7	TGTGCCAGTAGTCCCGGAGGGTACGAGCAGTACTTC	CASSPGGYEQYF
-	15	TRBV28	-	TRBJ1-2	TGTGCCAGCACTTCCGGGGGAGGGCTAGCCTATGGCTACACCTTC	CASTSGGGLAYGYTF
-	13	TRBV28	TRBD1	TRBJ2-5	TGTGCCAGCCAGGGACAGGGGGTTAAGACCCAGTACTTC	CASQGQGVKTQYF
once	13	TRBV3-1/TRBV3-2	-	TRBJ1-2	TGTGCCAGCAGCCAGGGGGGTAACTATGGCTACACCTTC	CASSQGGNYGYTF
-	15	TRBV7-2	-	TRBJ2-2	TGTGCCAGCAGCTTAGGGGGGCCTGGCACCGGGGAGCTGTTTTTT	CASSLGGPGTGELFF
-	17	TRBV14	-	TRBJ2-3	TGTGCCAGCAGCCAACGCCGACTAGTAGGCGTCCCAGATACGCAGTATTTT	CASSQRRLVGVPDTQYF
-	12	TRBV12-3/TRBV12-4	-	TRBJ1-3	TGTGCCAGCAGTTTAACAGGAAACACCATATATTTT	CASSLTGNTIYF
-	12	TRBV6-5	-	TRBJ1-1	TGTGCCAGCAGTTCCCCCGGGTCGGAAGCTTTCTTT	CASSSPGSEAFF
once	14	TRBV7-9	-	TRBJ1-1	TGTGCCAGCAGCCCCGGCACAGAGAACACTGAAGCTTTCTTT	CASSPGTENTEAFF
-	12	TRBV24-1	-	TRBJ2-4	TGTGCCACCAGTGATCCTAGATACATTCAGTACTTC	CATSDPRYIQYF
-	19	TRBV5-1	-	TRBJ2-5	TGCGCCAGCAGCTTGGCCTCTCCCACTCGACTAGGGCCTCAAGAGACCCAGTACTTC	CASSLASPTRLGPQETQYF
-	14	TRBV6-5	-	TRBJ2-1	TGTGCCAGCAGTTACTCGAGAGGGTACAATGAGCAGTTCTTC	CASSYSRGYNEQFF
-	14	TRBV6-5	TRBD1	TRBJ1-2	TGTGCCAGCAGCCCGGGACAGAAGCGTTATGGCTACACCTTC	CASSPGQKRYGYTF
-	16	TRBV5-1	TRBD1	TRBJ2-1	TGCGCCAGCAGCTCGGGGACAGGGAGCTCCTACAATGAGCAGTTCTTC	CASSSGTGSSYNEQFF
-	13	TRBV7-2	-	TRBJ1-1	TGTGCCAGCAGCTTAGGCAGGAACACTGAAGCTTTCTTT	CASSLGRNTEAFF
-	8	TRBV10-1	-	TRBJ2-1	TGCGCCAGGGCCGTTGCGTTCTTC	CARAVAFF
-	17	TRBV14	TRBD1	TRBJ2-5	TGTGCCAGCAGCCAATCGGCCGGGACAGGGGGCCCCGAGACCCAGTACTTC	CASSQSAGTGGPETQYF
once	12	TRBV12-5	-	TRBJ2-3	TGTGCTAGTGGTCTGGAGCCGGGGTCGCAGTATTTT	CASGLEPGSQYF
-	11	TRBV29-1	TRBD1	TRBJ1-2	TGCAGCGTCGGACAGGAAAACGGCTACACCTTC	CSVGQENGYTF
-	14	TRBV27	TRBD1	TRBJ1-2	TGTGCCAGCAGTACCAGGGGGCCAAACTATGGCTACACCTTC	CASSTRGPNYGYTF
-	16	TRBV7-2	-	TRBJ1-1	TGTGCCAGCAGCTCTTCCTTGGGGGCCACGAACACTGAAGCTTTCTTT	CASSSSLGATNTEAFF
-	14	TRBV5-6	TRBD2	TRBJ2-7	TGTGCCAGCAGCCCAGCGGGGGTTCCCTACGAGCAGTACTTC	CASSPAGVPYEQYF
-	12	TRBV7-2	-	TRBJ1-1	TGTGCTATCTCTTACCTCGGCACTGAAGCTTTCTTT	CAISYLGTEAFF
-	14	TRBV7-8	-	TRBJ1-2	TGTGCCAGCAGCTCCAGTGGGCACAGCTATGGCTACACCTTC	CASSSSGHSYGYTF
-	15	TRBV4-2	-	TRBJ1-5	TGTGCCAGCAGCCAGACTGACAGCCTCAATCAGCCCCAGCATTTT	CASSQTDSLNQPQHF
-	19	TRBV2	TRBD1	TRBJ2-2	TGTGCCAGCAGTGTGGGGACAGGGAGGGATTGGGGAAACACCGGGGAGCTGTTTTTT	CASSVGTGRDWGNTGELFF
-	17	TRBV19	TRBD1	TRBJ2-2	TGTGCCAGTAGTGGGGACAGGGGGTTGTCGAACACCGGGGAGCTGTTTTTT	CASSGDRGLSNTGELFF
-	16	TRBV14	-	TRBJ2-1	TGTGCCAGCAGCCGTGAGGCAGTACTGGGTAACAATGAGCAGTTCTTC	CASSREAVLGNNEQFF
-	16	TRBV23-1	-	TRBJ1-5	TGCGCCAGCAGTCAAATGGGAGAGAATAGCAATCAGCCCCAGCATTTT	CASSQMGENSNQPQHF
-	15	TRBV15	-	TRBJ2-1	TGTGCCACCAGCACTCGCGGCGGCTCCTACAATGAGCAGTTCTTC	CATSTRGGSYNEQFF
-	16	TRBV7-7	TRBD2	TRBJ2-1	TGTGCCAGCAGCCGTTCGTGGCTAGCGGGAGACAATGAGCAGTTCTTC	CASSRSWLAGDNEQFF
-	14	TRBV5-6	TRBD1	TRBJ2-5	TGTGCCAGCAGCTTACAGGGGGCGACGGAGACCCAGTACTTC	CASSLQGATETQYF
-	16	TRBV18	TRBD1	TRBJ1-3	TGTGCCAGCTCACCACCGACAGGGGGATCTGGAAACACCATATATTTT	CASSPPTGGSGNTIYF
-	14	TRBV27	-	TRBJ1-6	TGTGCCAGCAGTTTGAGAACCTATAATTCACCCCTCCACTTT	CASSLRTYNSPLHF
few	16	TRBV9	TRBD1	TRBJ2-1	TGTGCCAGCAGCGTTGGACAGGGGAGCTCCTACAATGAGCAGTTCTTC	CASSVGQGSSYNEQFF
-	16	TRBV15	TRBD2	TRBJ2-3	TGTGCCACCAGCAGAGCTAGCGGGAGGGGCACAGATACGCAGTATTTT	CATSRASGRGTDTQYF
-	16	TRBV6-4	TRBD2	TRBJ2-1	TGTGCCAGCAGCAGCTCCGGGACTAGCTCCTACAATGAGCAGTTCTTC	CASSSSGTSSYNEQFF
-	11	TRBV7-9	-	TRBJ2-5	TGTGCCAGCAGCCCACTTGAGACCCAGTACTTC	CASSPLETQYF
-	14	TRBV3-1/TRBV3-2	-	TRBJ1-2	TGTGCCAGCAGCCAAGCAGGGGTCAACTATGGCTACACCTTC	CASSQAGVNYGYTF
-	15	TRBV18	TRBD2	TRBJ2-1	TGTGCCAGCTCACCAGGGCGGGGGGGATACAATGAGCAGTTCTTC	CASSPGRGGYNEQFF
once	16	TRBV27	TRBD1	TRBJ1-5	TGTGCCAGCAGTTCCCGGGACAGGGCTAGCGGGAGGCCCCAGCATTTT	CASSSRDRASGRPQHF
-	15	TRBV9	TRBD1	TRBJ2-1	TGTGCCAGCAGCCCTGGACAGGTAACCTACAATGAGCAGTTCTTC	CASSPGQVTYNEQFF
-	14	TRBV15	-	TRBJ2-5	TGTGCCACCAGGGCAGGGGCATACCAAGAGACCCAGTACTTC	CATRAGAYQETQYF
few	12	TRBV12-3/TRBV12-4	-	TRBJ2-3	TGTGCCAGCAGATCTACTAGTCCTACGCAGTATTTT	CASRSTSPTQYF
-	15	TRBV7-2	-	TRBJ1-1	TGTGCCAGCAGCTTAAGTCTCGGTGTTCGGACTGAAGCTTTCTTT	CASSLSLGVRTEAFF
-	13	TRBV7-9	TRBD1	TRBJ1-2	TGTGCCAGCACCGAACAGGGGCACTATGGCTACACCTTC	CASTEQGHYGYTF
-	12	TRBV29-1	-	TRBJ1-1	TGCAGCGTAGACCGGGTAGGAACTGAAGCTTTCTTT	CSVDRVGTEAFF
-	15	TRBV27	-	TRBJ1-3	TGTGCCAGCAGCCAATTCAGGGGAATTGGAAACACCATATATTTT	CASSQFRGIGNTIYF
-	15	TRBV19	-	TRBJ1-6	TGTGCCAGTAGTACAGGGGCGGCCTATAATTCACCCCTCCACTTT	CASSTGAAYNSPLHF
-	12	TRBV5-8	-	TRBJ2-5	TGTGCCAGCAGCTTGGACAGGCCTACCCAGTACTTC	CASSLDRPTQYF
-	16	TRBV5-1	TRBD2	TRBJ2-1	TGCGCCAGCAGCGGAATCTCTAGCGGGAATTACAATGAGCAGTTCTTC	CASSGISSGNYNEQFF
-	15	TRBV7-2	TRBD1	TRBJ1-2	TGTGCCAGCAGCTTAGGGTCGGGACAGATCTATGGCTACACCTTC	CASSLGSGQIYGYTF
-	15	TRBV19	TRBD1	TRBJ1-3	TGTGCCAGTAGTATCGGACAGGCCTCTGGAAACACCATATATTTT	CASSIGQASGNTIYF
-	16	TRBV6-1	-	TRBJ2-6	TGTGCCAGCAGTGAAGCCTCGGGGTCCGGGGCCAACGTCCTGACTTTC	CASSEASGSGANVLTF
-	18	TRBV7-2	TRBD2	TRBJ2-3	TGTGCCAGCAGTTCTAGGGAACAACTAGCGGGGGCCACAGATACGCAGTATTTT	CASSSREQLAGATDTQYF